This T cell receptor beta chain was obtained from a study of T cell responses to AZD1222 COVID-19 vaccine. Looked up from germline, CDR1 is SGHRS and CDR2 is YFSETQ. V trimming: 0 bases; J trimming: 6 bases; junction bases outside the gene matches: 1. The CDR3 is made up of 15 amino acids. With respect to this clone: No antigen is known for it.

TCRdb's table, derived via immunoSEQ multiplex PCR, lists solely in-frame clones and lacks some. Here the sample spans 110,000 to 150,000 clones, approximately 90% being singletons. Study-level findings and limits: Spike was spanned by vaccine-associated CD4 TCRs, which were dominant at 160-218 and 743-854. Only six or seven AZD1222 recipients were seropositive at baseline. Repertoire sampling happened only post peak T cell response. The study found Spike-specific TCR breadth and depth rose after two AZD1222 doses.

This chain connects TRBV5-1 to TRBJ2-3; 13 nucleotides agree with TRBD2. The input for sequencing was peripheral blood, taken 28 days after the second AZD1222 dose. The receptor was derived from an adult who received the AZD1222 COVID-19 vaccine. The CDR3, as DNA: TGCGCCAGCAGCTTGGGACTAGCGGGAGGCGATACGCAGTATTTT. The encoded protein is CASSLGLAGGDTQYF.